One sample yielded the 29 T cell receptor beta chains listed below, sequenced in a study of cytomegalovirus exposure and HLA in healthy donors. Researchers ran the PCR with 60 Vbeta and 13 Jbeta primers. Repertoires were generated with immunoSEQ multiplex PCR, while TCRdb's copy carries only in-frame clones and drops some. Here the sample table reports just over 150,000 clones. Sequencing used PBMCs. These receptors all stem from a man in his thirties or forties in good health and CMV-seronegative.

The chain has TRBV5-4 and TRBJ2-5, with TRBD2 matching 15 bases. The germline V gene has CDR1 SGHNT and CDR2 YYREEE (reference sequence). V lost 3 bases and J lost 1; bases outside the gene matches: 1. This CDR3 has 16 residues. The CDR3 DNA sequence: TGTGCCAGCAGCTCGGGACTAGCGGGAGGCCAAGAGACCCAGTACTTC. Protein: CASSSGLAGGQETQYF.

This chain connects TRBV9 to TRBJ2-2; 12 nucleotides align to TRBD2. Trimming removed 4 bases from V and 6 bases from J; junction bases left unmatched: 7. The CDR3 loop spans 16 amino acids. CDR1 and CDR2 (germline): SGDLS, YYNGEE. CDR3 sequence: CASSPSSGRAAGELFF. CDR3 nucleotides: TGTGCCAGCAGCCCATCTAGCGGGAGGGCCGCCGGGGAGCTGTTTTTT.

V is TRBV27 and J is TRBJ2-7; 13 bases match TRBD2. The CDR3 totals 15 residues. Germline loops: CDR1 MNHEY, CDR2 SMNVEV (reference sequence). V was clipped by 2 bases and J by 8 bases; unmatched bases: 6. Here the CDR3 DNA reads TGTGCCAGCAGTTTAATCGGACTAGCGGGAGAGAAGCAGTACTTC. Amino acid sequence: CASSLIGLAGEKQYF.

With respect to this clone: The sample contains more than one DNA sequence encoding this CDR3. This rearrangement joins TRBV5-1 to TRBJ1-2; the D gene is possibly TRBD1 (6 bases). The CDR3 runs to 12 residues. V lost 4 bases, J lost 7 bases, and 11 bases lay in between. Looked up from germline, CDR1 is SGHRS and CDR2 is YFSETQ. CDR3 coding DNA: TGCGCCAGCAGCCCGGACAGAGCTGGCTACACCTTC. It translates to CASSPDRAGYTF.

The chain combines TRBV5-6 with TRBJ2-3, with 10 bases that match TRBD2. CDR3 length equals 16 residues. J gave up 5 bases and V 2 bases, and 8 bases lay outside the gene matches. Germline CDR1 reads SGHDT; CDR2 reads YYEEEE. CDR3 coding DNA: TGTGCCAGCAGCTTCAATCTAGCGGGAGAGGGAGATACGCAGTATTTT. As protein: CASSFNLAGEGDTQYF.

The V and J genes are TRBV5-1 and TRBJ2-5; D gene unclear. The CDR3 loop spans 12 amino acids. Germline loops: CDR1 SGHRS, CDR2 YFSETQ. Trimming removed 1 base at V and 5 bases at J, with 6 bases between. The CDR3 sequence: CASSLTGETQYF. The CDR3 DNA sequence: TGCGCCAGCAGCTTGACCGGGGAGACCCAGTACTTC.

This rearrangement joins TRBV9 to TRBJ2-5; 9 bases fit TRBD2. Germline CDR1 is SGDLS and CDR2 is YYNGEE. J lost 3 bases, V lost 0 bases, and 3 bases had no gene match. The CDR3 runs to 15 residues. CDR3 in DNA: TGTGCCAGCAGCGTAGCAGCGGGAGGAGAAGAGACCCAGTACTTC. Protein product: CASSVAAGGEETQYF.

This sequence joins TRBV5-1 and TRBJ2-2; 10 bases align to TRBD1. The CDR3 has 15 amino acids. Unmatched junction bases numbered 3, after V lost 3 bases and J lost 4 bases. CDR1 and CDR2 (germline): SGHRS, YFSETQ. This CDR3 is CASSSGQGSTGELFF. CDR3 nucleotides: TGCGCCAGCAGCTCGGGACAGGGGAGCACCGGGGAGCTGTTTTTT.

The chain employs TRBV18 and TRBJ2-5; 10 nucleotides align to TRBD2. This CDR3 spans 16 amino acids. Germline V lookup: CDR1 KGHSH, CDR2 LQKENI. V shed 5 bases and J 5 bases; nucleotides not matched to a gene: 11. CDR3 in amino acids: CASSAMLAGVKETQYF. CDR3 nucleotide sequence: TGTGCCAGCTCAGCGATGCTAGCGGGAGTAAAGGAGACCCAGTACTTC.

V and J are TRBV11-3 and TRBJ2-2, with 11 bases aligning to TRBD2. The germline V gene has CDR1 SGHNT and CDR2 YENEEA. The CDR3 loop spans 18 amino acids. The J segment lost 1 base and the V segment lost 7 bases, leaving 11 bases of the junction unmatched. The CDR3 sequence is CASTGEGTSGGNTGELFF. The CDR3 coding sequence is TGTGCCAGCACGGGAGAGGGGACTAGCGGAGGGAACACCGGGGAGCTGTTTTTT.

The rearrangement joins TRBV27 to TRBJ1-6, with D maybe TRBD1 (5 bases). Trimming took 6 bases from V and 7 from J, leaving 13 bases between them. The CDR3 sequence is 14 residues long. The V gene's germline CDR1 is MNHEY and CDR2 SMNVEV (reference sequence). The CDR3 nucleotides read TGTGCCAGCAGGACTTTGGGACTAAATTCACCCCTCCACTTT. This encodes CASRTLGLNSPLHF.

This chain joins TRBV30 and TRBJ1-3; D is possibly TRBD1 (5 bases). Trimming pared 7 bases from V and 0 bases from J, leaving 13 bases between. The CDR3 spans 14 residues. Per germline, CDR1 GTSNPN and CDR2 SVGIG (reference sequence). The CDR3 sequence: CAFRVPYSGNTIYF. The CDR3 bases are TGTGCCTTCAGGGTCCCCTACTCTGGAAACACCATATATTTT.

For this clone: A read error may account for a junction end that differs from germline. The rearrangement joins TRBV5-1 to TRBJ2-3; no clear D gene. CDR1 and CDR2 (germline): SGHRS, YFSETQ. The CDR3 consists of 14 residues. This chain's CDR3 is CASSLDRSTDAQYF. The CDR3 DNA follows: TGCGCCAGCAGCTTGGACAGAAGCACAGATGCGCAGTATTTT.

The chain has TRBV18 and TRBJ1-1; no clear D gene. Trimming shortened V by 2 bases and J by 5 bases, and 9 bases separated the two germline ends. Germline assignment: CDR1 KGHSH and CDR2 LQKENI. This CDR3 has 13 residues. In DNA, the CDR3 is TGTGCCAGCTCACCAATCGAGGGAACTGAAGCTTTCTTT. It yields the protein CASSPIEGTEAFF.

The V gene is TRBV6-1, the J gene TRBJ2-1; no reliable D call. Germline V gene sequence: CDR1 MNHNS, CDR2 SASEGT. This CDR3 is built from 14 residues. Between the trimmed V and J ends, which lost 6 bases and 0 bases, there was a span of 9 bases. The CDR3, as DNA: TGTGCCAGCAGCCAAGTCAGCTCCTACAATGAGCAGTTCTTC. Translation gives CASSQVSSYNEQFF.

The chain joins TRBV7-8 to TRBJ1-5, with 8 nucleotides matching TRBD1. The germline V gene has CDR1 SGHVS and CDR2 FQNEAQ. With V trimmed by 5 bases and J by 0 bases, 9 bases remained unmatched. The CDR3 contains 17 residues. The CDR3 protein is CASSQDRVAFSNQPQHF. The CDR3 DNA reads as TGTGCCAGCAGCCAGGACAGGGTGGCCTTTAGCAATCAGCCCCAGCATTTT.

The chain carries TRBV7-3 and TRBJ2-7, with TRBD2 matching 10 bases. The V gene end was trimmed by 2 bases and the J gene end by 4 bases; junction bases not matched to a gene: 5. This CDR3 is built from 15 residues. Germline CDR1 SGHTA, CDR2 FQGTGA. The CDR3 nucleotides are TGTGCCAGCAGCTTAGGGTATAGCGGGAGGTACGAGCAGTACTTC. Translated, it gives CASSLGYSGRYEQYF.

This chain connects TRBV10-1 to TRBJ2-2; tentatively, D is TRBD2 (6 bases). This CDR3 has 15 amino acids. The germline V gene has CDR1 WNHNN and CDR2 SYGVQD (reference sequence). V shed 4 bases and J shed 1 base, with 10 bases lying between them. Here the CDR3 reads CASSVVSGNTGELFF. For the CDR3, the DNA is TGCGCCAGCAGTGTAGTTAGCGGGAACACCGGGGAGCTGTTTTTT.

The rearrangement joins TRBV2 to TRBJ1-6, with D maybe TRBD1 (5 bases). Looked up from germline, CDR1 is SNHLY and CDR2 is FYNNEI. V lost 4 bases to trimming and J lost 7 bases, with 8 bases between them. The CDR3 extends over 13 amino acids. CDR3 loop: CASSADRNSPLHF. CDR3 DNA: TGTGCCAGCAGTGCCGACAGAAATTCACCCCTCCACTTT.

The rearrangement uses TRBV28 and TRBJ2-1; D perhaps matches TRBD2 (6 bases). Germline V gene lookup returns CDR1 MDHEN and CDR2 SYDVKM. V lost 2 bases to trimming and J lost 4 bases, with 12 bases between them. CDR3 size: 15 residues. CDR3 nucleotide sequence: TGTGCCAGCAGTTTAATGGGGGAGGCTTACAATGAGCAGTTCTTC. Its translation: CASSLMGEAYNEQFF.

The chain links TRBV7-7 to TRBJ2-2, with TRBD2 identical over 8 bases. The V and J ends lost 5 bases and 7 bases, in that order; junction bases with no gene match: 18. Germline V gene data show CDR1 as SSHAT and CDR2 as FNYEAQ (reference sequence). The CDR3 spans 18 residues. Here the CDR3 DNA reads TGTGCCAGCAGCCCCTATTATACCGGGACTAGAGTATTCGGGGAGCTGTTTTTT. This translates into CASSPYYTGTRVFGELFF.

The chain carries TRBV5-6 and TRBJ2-5, with D perhaps TRBD2 (7 bases). Germline V CDR1 and CDR2: SGHDT, YYEEEE. The CDR3 is 15 amino acids. The V and J ends lost 4 bases and 1 base respectively, with 14 bases between them. The CDR3 sequence: CASSGGRGIQETQYF. The CDR3, as DNA: TGTGCCAGCAGCGGGGGGAGGGGGATCCAAGAGACCCAGTACTTC.

V usage is TRBV19 and J usage is TRBJ2-3, with 9 positions matching TRBD2. V lost 6 bases and J lost 0; bases outside the gene matches: 19. CDR3 length: 20 amino acids. Germline loops: CDR1 LNHDA, CDR2 SQIVND (reference sequence). CDR3 sequence (DNA): TGTGCCAGTAGCACGAGGAAGGGCGGGAGGGGCCCCTCTAGCACAGATACGCAGTATTTT. Its protein product is CASSTRKGGRGPSSTDTQYF.

The chain joins TRBV2 to TRBJ1-1; tentative D call: TRBD1 (6 bases). Germline V gene sequence: CDR1 SNHLY, CDR2 FYNNEI. V lost 0 bases to trimming and J lost 11 bases, with 16 bases between them. The CDR3 consists of 14 residues. The CDR3 protein is CASSEALLRGSAFF. The CDR3 DNA sequence: TGTGCCAGCAGTGAAGCGCTTCTCAGGGGCTCGGCTTTCTTT.

This sequence joins TRBV30 and TRBJ1-1; D is undetermined. The CDR3 contains 12 residues. In germline, CDR1 is GTSNPN, CDR2 SVGIG (reference sequence). Between the trimmed V and J ends, which lost 2 bases and 8 bases, there was a span of 12 bases. As DNA, the CDR3 is TGTGCCTGGAGTATTTGGGCACGGGAAGCTTTCTTT. Amino acid sequence: CAWSIWAREAFF. Drawing the rest from reference TRBV30 and TRBJ1-1, the complete variable domain is SQTIHQWPATLVQPVGSPLSLECTVEGTSNPNLYWYRQAAGRGLQLLFYSVGIGQISSEVPQNLSASRPQDRQFILSSKKLLLSDSGFYLCAWSIWAREAFFGQGTRLTVV.

The genes are TRBV27 and TRBJ2-5, with D unclear. The germline gives CDR1 MNHEY, CDR2 SMNVEV (reference sequence). The V and J ends lost 6 bases and 5 bases respectively, with 16 bases between them. There are 14 residues in the CDR3. The CDR3 DNA sequence: TGTGCCAGCAGCCCCCCTAGGTCGTGGGAGACCCAGTACTTC. Translating gives CASSPPRSWETQYF.

The chain uses TRBV6-1 and TRBJ2-7; D is ambiguous. Germline-derived CDR1 and CDR2 are MNHNS and SASEGT. The V end was cut by 2 bases, the J end by 0 bases, with 8 bases between. The CDR3 runs 14 residues. CDR3 region: CASSEQVSSYEQYF. DNA of the CDR3: TGTGCCAGCAGTGAACAGGTCAGCTCCTACGAGCAGTACTTC.

The gene calls are TRBV6-1 and TRBJ1-5; D is perhaps TRBD1 (5 bases). The CDR3 length is 15 residues. Trimming took off 5 bases at V and 0 bases at J, with 11 bases between the two ends. Germline CDR1 reads MNHNS; CDR2 reads SASEGT. The CDR3, as DNA: TGTGCCAGCAGTACAAAGACAGCTAGCAATCAGCCCCAGCATTTT. Its translation is CASSTKTASNQPQHF.

The chain combines TRBV5-4 with TRBJ2-3, with 12 nucleotides matching TRBD2. The germline gives CDR1 SGHNT, CDR2 YYREEE (reference sequence). This CDR3 has 15 residues. V shed 4 bases, J shed 3 bases, and the junction held 3 bases outside the gene matches. CDR3 sequence (DNA): TGTGCCAGCAGCCCTACTAGCGGGAGGACAGATACGCAGTATTTT. Amino acids: CASSPTSGRTDTQYF.